The 30 T cell receptor beta chains below come from one sample, sequenced in a study of cytomegalovirus exposure and HLA in healthy donors. Amplification used 60 Vbeta primers and 13 Jbeta primers. The method was immunoSEQ multiplex PCR; TCRdb's version includes in-frame clones alone and lacks a portion of them. The sample has approximately 160,000 clones; about three fifths are singletons. Sequencing used PBMCs. Source of these receptors: a woman aged 25 to 39 in good health and CMV-seropositive.

The chain carries TRBV2 and TRBJ1-6; the match to TRBD1 covers 7 bases. V lost 5 bases and J lost 4; bases outside the gene matches: 5. The CDR3 is 15 residues long. Germline V gives CDR1 SNHLY, CDR2 FYNNEI. This CDR3 is CASSPSTGYNSPLHF. The CDR3 DNA is TGTGCCAGCAGTCCTTCGACAGGGTATAATTCACCCCTCCACTTT.

The J gene is TRBJ2-7, the V gene TRBV5-6, with 11 bases lining up with TRBD2. J lost 4 bases, V lost 3 bases, and 3 bases had no gene match. The CDR3 runs 14 residues. Germline CDR1 and CDR2: SGHDT and YYEEEE. The CDR3: CASSWGTSGYEQYF. In DNA form, the CDR3 reads TGTGCCAGCAGCTGGGGGACTAGCGGTTACGAGCAGTACTTC.

V gene TRBV29-1 combines with J gene TRBJ2-1; 12 nucleotides agree with TRBD2. V was clipped by 1 base and J by 3 bases; unmatched bases: 7. CDR3 length: 17 amino acids. From germline, CDR1 is SQVTM and CDR2 ANQGSEA. The CDR3 nucleotides read TGCAGCGTTGAAGCCGACCTAGCGGGAGGGTACTACAATGAGCAGTTCTTC. Translating it yields CSVEADLAGGYYNEQFF.

The V and J genes are TRBV18 and TRBJ1-1, with TRBD1 as a possible D gene (5 bases). V was trimmed by 2 bases and J by 6 bases, leaving 10 bases between them. The germline V gene encodes CDR1 KGHSH and CDR2 LQKENI. This CDR3 contains 13 residues. CDR3 region: CASSPLSTAEAFF. The CDR3 nucleotides are TGTGCCAGCTCACCATTATCGACAGCTGAAGCTTTCTTT.

This clone was counted once. This rearrangement joins TRBV7-6 to TRBJ2-3, with no clear D. This CDR3 has 16 amino acids. V was shortened by 5 bases and J by 1 base, with 16 bases between the two germline ends. Per germline, CDR1 SGHVS and CDR2 FNYEAQ. CDR3 bases: TGTGCCAGCAGCGGCGACCGGCGGCTCGGCACAGATACGCAGTATTTT. This encodes CASSGDRRLGTDTQYF.

In its sample, this clone was seen many times. J is TRBJ2-3 and V is TRBV7-9, with a tentative D call TRBD2 (6 bases). Per the germline V gene, CDR1 is SEHNR and CDR2 is FQNEAQ (reference sequence). V lost 1 base, J lost 4 bases, and 12 bases lay in between. The CDR3 is made up of 15 amino acids. The CDR3 sequence is CASSLGGWDSDTQYF. The CDR3 DNA reads as TGTGCCAGCAGCTTAGGAGGGTGGGACTCAGATACGCAGTATTTT.

The CDR3 region is CASSKERVGETQYF. CDR3 bases: TGTGCCAGCAGCAAAGAGCGGGTTGGGGAGACCCAGTACTTC. The V call is TRBV21-1, the J call TRBJ2-5; TRBD2, as called in the table, went unchecked against the DNA. TRBV21-1 is recorded as a pseudogene. This CDR3 is built from 14 residues.

The CDR3 sequence is CASSLGVFRASGTDTQYF. The CDR3 DNA follows: TGTGCCAGCAGCTTGGGAGTCTTCCGGGCTAGCGGGACAGATACGCAGTATTTT. The rearrangement joins TRBV5-4 to TRBJ2-3; 8 bases align to TRBD2. V lost 0 bases, J lost 3 bases, and 12 bases stayed unmatched. Germline V CDR1 and CDR2: SGHNT, YYREEE (reference sequence). The CDR3 sequence is 18 residues long.

V is TRBV6-5 and J is TRBJ1-1, with a tentative D call TRBD1 (6 bases). V shed 0 bases and J shed 12 bases, with 14 bases lying between them. Germline V lookup: CDR1 MNHEY, CDR2 SVGAGI. This CDR3 region has 13 residues. The CDR3 nucleotides read TGTGCCAGCAGTTACTCGATGTCAGGGGCTCCTTTCTTT. It is translated as CASSYSMSGAPFF.

This clone occurred a few times. The rearrangement uses TRBV30 and TRBJ2-6; 9 bases map to TRBD2. V lost 7 bases to trimming and J lost 0 bases; unmatched junction nucleotides: 10. The CDR3 totals 17 residues. Germline V gives CDR1 GTSNPN, CDR2 SVGIG (reference sequence). The CDR3 DNA sequence: TGTGCCTCCCCTGCGGGGGGGGCCTACTCTGGGGCCAACGTCCTGACTTTC. It translates to CASPAGGAYSGANVLTF.

This chain joins TRBV6-1 and TRBJ2-3; 9 bases agree with TRBD1. With V trimmed by 2 bases and J by 3 bases, 6 bases remained unmatched. The CDR3 length is 16 residues. The V gene's germline CDR1 is MNHNS and CDR2 SASEGT. This CDR3 is CASSEYRTGATDTQYF. CDR3 DNA sequence: TGTGCCAGCAGTGAATACAGGACAGGGGCAACAGATACGCAGTATTTT.

This chain joins TRBV9 and TRBJ1-1; no firm D call. Germline V gene lookup returns CDR1 SGDLS and CDR2 YYNGEE. The CDR3 has 14 amino acids. The V end lost 3 bases, the J end lost 4 bases, and 13 bases lay between the germline ends. CDR3 in DNA: TGTGCCAGCAGCGCCGGGATTTTGAGCACTGAAGCTTTCTTT. It translates to CASSAGILSTEAFF. Filled out from reference TRBV9 and TRBJ1-1, the complete variable domain reads DSGVTQTPKHLITATGQRVTLRCSPRSGDLSVYWYQQSLDQGLQFLIQYYNGEERAKGNILERFSAQQFPDLHSELNLSSLELGDSALYFCASSAGILSTEAFFGQGTRLTVV.

This chain uses TRBV10-1 with TRBJ2-2, with D perhaps TRBD2 (5 bases). With 6 bases removed from V and 6 bases from J, the gap between germline ends came to 11 bases. This CDR3 is 13 amino acids long. Germline CDR1 reads WNHNN; CDR2 reads SYGVQD (reference sequence). Written as DNA, the CDR3 is TGCGCCAGCAGCAGGACTCAGTCCGGGGAGCTGTTTTTT. Its translation: CASSRTQSGELFF.

This chain uses TRBV6-1 with TRBJ1-3; D ambiguous. Trimming took off 4 bases at V and 0 bases at J, with 10 bases between the two ends. Germline V CDR1 and CDR2: MNHNS, SASEGT. The CDR3 covers 15 residues. The CDR3 nucleotides are TGTGCCAGCAGTGGGTGGAGGCTCTCTGGAAACACCATATATTTT. Encoded protein: CASSGWRLSGNTIYF.

Only a few counts were recorded for this clone. The rearrangement joins TRBV6-6 to TRBJ1-3, with 7 positions matching TRBD1. The junction had 11 bases not matched to a gene; V was cut back by 5 bases and J by 4 bases. CDR1 MNHNY and CDR2 SVGAGI come from the germline V gene (reference sequence). The CDR3 sequence is 16 residues long. The CDR3 sequence is CASSRTGDPAGNTIYF. The CDR3 DNA reads TGTGCCAGCAGTCGAACAGGGGATCCGGCCGGAAACACCATATATTTT.

The rearrangement links TRBV7-2 to TRBJ1-2, with TRBD1 matching over 8 bases. CDR3 length equals 17 residues. Germline values: CDR1 SGHTA, CDR2 FQGNSA. With 1 base clipped from V and 4 bases from J, the junction kept 11 bases outside the gene matches. CDR3 residues: CASSLVGIRGPSYGYTF. The CDR3 region has the DNA TGTGCCAGCAGCTTAGTTGGTATCAGGGGGCCGAGCTATGGCTACACCTTC.

This chain connects TRBV11-2 to TRBJ2-1; 7 nucleotides align to TRBD2. Trimming cost V 8 bases and J 9 bases; bases outside gene matches: 7. Germline V gives CDR1 SGHAT, CDR2 FQNNGV. The CDR3 runs to 12 residues. Written as DNA, the CDR3 is TGTGCCAGCGGAATTGGGGGGGTTGAGCAGTTCTTC. Translating it yields CASGIGGVEQFF. The whole variable domain, remainder taken from reference TRBV11-2 and TRBJ2-1, is EAGVAQSPRYKIIEKRQSVAFWCNPISGHATLYWYQQILGQGPKLLIQFQNNGVVDDSQLPKDRFSAERLKGVDSTLKIQPAKLEDSAVYLCASGIGGVEQFFGPGTRLTVL.

The chain links TRBV5-1 to TRBJ1-1, with D possibly matching TRBD1 (5 bases). Germline values: CDR1 SGHRS, CDR2 YFSETQ. Trimming pared 0 bases from V and 5 bases from J, leaving 14 bases between. The CDR3 loop spans 15 amino acids. This CDR3 reads CASSLEWGGSTEAFF. For the CDR3, the DNA is TGCGCCAGCAGCTTGGAATGGGGGGGTTCGACTGAAGCTTTCTTT.

This rearrangement joins TRBV6-5 to TRBJ2-7, with D possibly being TRBD2 (5 bases). This CDR3 is built from 12 residues. The germline V and J ends were trimmed by 5 bases and 3 bases, with 8 bases remaining between them. Germline loops: CDR1 MNHEY, CDR2 SVGAGI. The DNA of the CDR3 is TGTGCCAGCAGTACCGGAGGCTACGAGCAGTACTTC. It translates to CASSTGGYEQYF.

The V gene is TRBV4-1, the J gene TRBJ1-2, with 9 bases fitting TRBD1. The CDR3 totals 14 residues. Trimming at V came to 7 bases and at J to 4 bases, leaving 7 bases not matched to a gene. The germline V gene has CDR1 MGHRA and CDR2 YSYEKL. The CDR3 sequence: CASTRQGEFYGYTF. Here the CDR3 DNA reads TGCGCCAGCACCCGACAGGGGGAGTTCTATGGCTACACCTTC.

This chain joins TRBV7-9 and TRBJ2-5; D is ambiguous. Trimming stripped 1 base from V and 7 bases from J, with 7 bases between. The CDR3 runs to 12 residues. Germline loops: CDR1 SEHNR, CDR2 FQNEAQ (reference sequence). Written as DNA, the CDR3 is TGTGCCAGCAGCTTAGAGAGTCGGACCCAGTACTTC. Its translation is CASSLESRTQYF.

This sequence joins TRBV9 and TRBJ2-2; 11 bases are a match to TRBD1. This CDR3 spans 17 amino acids. Germline V lookup: CDR1 SGDLS, CDR2 YYNGEE. The trim removed 3 bases at V and 2 bases at J, leaving 6 bases unmatched. CDR3 region: CASSGPDRGRNTGELFF. CDR3 nucleotide sequence: TGTGCCAGCAGCGGGCCGGACAGGGGGCGTAACACCGGGGAGCTGTTTTTT.

The rearrangement uses TRBV25-1 and TRBJ2-7; D gene uncertain. The length of the CDR3 is 11 residues. CDR1 is MGHDK, CDR2 SYGVNS, per germline. The V and J ends lost 7 bases and 5 bases respectively, with 9 bases between them. CDR3 DNA sequence: TGTGCCAGCACCGGGTTGGACGAGCAGTACTTC. Translation gives CASTGLDEQYF.

This chain uses TRBV4-1 with TRBJ2-7; 7 bases agree with TRBD2. CDR1 and CDR2 from the germline V gene are MGHRA and YSYEKL. The CDR3 runs 16 residues. Germline trimming cut 4 bases from V and 2 bases from J; bases unmatched to any gene: 11. This CDR3 reads CASSRIVDAGAYEQYF. The CDR3 coding sequence is TGCGCCAGCAGCCGGATCGTCGATGCGGGGGCCTACGAGCAGTACTTC.

The chain employs TRBV5-8 and TRBJ2-1, with a tentative D call TRBD1 (5 bases). The CDR3 spans 15 residues. Trimming left V 4 bases short and J 5 bases short, with 16 bases between. CDR1 and CDR2 (germline): SGHTS, YDEGEE. For the CDR3, the DNA is TGTGCCAGCAGCCGGGCCCTCCAGGGCAACAATGAGCAGTTCTTC. Translated: CASSRALQGNNEQFF.

The genes are TRBV28 and TRBJ1-3; tentative D call: TRBD1 (6 bases). Germline CDR1 MDHEN, CDR2 SYDVKM. Deletions cut 5 bases from V and 8 bases from J, with 16 bases between. The CDR3 runs to 14 residues. This chain's CDR3 is CASSPRQARHTIYF. The DNA for the CDR3 is TGTGCCAGCAGTCCGCGACAGGCCCGGCACACCATATATTTT.

The chain uses TRBV5-1 and TRBJ2-1, with 12 bases fitting TRBD2. Losses at the gene ends were 3 bases for V and 9 bases for J; bases not matched to a gene: 10. The germline gives CDR1 SGHRS, CDR2 YFSETQ. The CDR3 loop spans 16 amino acids. The CDR3 sequence is CASSSGLAGPYGEQFF. CDR3 DNA: TGCGCCAGCAGCTCCGGACTAGCGGGACCTTACGGTGAGCAGTTCTTC.

This rearrangement joins TRBV5-1 to TRBJ1-1, with D possibly being TRBD1 (6 bases). This CDR3 has 13 amino acids. V was cut by 7 bases and J by 6 bases, with 16 bases left in between. Germline loops: CDR1 SGHRS, CDR2 YFSETQ. The CDR3 sequence is CASVGHSGPEAFF. CDR3 in DNA: TGCGCCAGCGTGGGACATTCGGGACCTGAAGCTTTCTTT.

V and J are TRBV7-9 and TRBJ2-5; D may be TRBD2 (6 bases). Germline V lookup: CDR1 SEHNR, CDR2 FQNEAQ (reference sequence). The length of the CDR3 is 14 residues. The V end was cut by 4 bases, the J end by 9 bases, with 18 bases between. In DNA, the CDR3 is TGTGCCAGCAGCTCAGGGTCCGGGGAGGTGGCCCAGTACTTC. This codes for CASSSGSGEVAQYF.

This chain uses TRBV11-3 with TRBJ2-6, with a weak D call TRBD1 (7 bases). The length of the CDR3 is 14 residues. Trimming cost V 5 bases and J 9 bases, with 14 bases left between them. Germline V gives CDR1 SGHNT, CDR2 YENEEA. The CDR3 DNA follows: TGTGCCAGCAGCCCAGGGGGACTGAACAACGTCCTGACTTTC. This translates into CASSPGGLNNVLTF.